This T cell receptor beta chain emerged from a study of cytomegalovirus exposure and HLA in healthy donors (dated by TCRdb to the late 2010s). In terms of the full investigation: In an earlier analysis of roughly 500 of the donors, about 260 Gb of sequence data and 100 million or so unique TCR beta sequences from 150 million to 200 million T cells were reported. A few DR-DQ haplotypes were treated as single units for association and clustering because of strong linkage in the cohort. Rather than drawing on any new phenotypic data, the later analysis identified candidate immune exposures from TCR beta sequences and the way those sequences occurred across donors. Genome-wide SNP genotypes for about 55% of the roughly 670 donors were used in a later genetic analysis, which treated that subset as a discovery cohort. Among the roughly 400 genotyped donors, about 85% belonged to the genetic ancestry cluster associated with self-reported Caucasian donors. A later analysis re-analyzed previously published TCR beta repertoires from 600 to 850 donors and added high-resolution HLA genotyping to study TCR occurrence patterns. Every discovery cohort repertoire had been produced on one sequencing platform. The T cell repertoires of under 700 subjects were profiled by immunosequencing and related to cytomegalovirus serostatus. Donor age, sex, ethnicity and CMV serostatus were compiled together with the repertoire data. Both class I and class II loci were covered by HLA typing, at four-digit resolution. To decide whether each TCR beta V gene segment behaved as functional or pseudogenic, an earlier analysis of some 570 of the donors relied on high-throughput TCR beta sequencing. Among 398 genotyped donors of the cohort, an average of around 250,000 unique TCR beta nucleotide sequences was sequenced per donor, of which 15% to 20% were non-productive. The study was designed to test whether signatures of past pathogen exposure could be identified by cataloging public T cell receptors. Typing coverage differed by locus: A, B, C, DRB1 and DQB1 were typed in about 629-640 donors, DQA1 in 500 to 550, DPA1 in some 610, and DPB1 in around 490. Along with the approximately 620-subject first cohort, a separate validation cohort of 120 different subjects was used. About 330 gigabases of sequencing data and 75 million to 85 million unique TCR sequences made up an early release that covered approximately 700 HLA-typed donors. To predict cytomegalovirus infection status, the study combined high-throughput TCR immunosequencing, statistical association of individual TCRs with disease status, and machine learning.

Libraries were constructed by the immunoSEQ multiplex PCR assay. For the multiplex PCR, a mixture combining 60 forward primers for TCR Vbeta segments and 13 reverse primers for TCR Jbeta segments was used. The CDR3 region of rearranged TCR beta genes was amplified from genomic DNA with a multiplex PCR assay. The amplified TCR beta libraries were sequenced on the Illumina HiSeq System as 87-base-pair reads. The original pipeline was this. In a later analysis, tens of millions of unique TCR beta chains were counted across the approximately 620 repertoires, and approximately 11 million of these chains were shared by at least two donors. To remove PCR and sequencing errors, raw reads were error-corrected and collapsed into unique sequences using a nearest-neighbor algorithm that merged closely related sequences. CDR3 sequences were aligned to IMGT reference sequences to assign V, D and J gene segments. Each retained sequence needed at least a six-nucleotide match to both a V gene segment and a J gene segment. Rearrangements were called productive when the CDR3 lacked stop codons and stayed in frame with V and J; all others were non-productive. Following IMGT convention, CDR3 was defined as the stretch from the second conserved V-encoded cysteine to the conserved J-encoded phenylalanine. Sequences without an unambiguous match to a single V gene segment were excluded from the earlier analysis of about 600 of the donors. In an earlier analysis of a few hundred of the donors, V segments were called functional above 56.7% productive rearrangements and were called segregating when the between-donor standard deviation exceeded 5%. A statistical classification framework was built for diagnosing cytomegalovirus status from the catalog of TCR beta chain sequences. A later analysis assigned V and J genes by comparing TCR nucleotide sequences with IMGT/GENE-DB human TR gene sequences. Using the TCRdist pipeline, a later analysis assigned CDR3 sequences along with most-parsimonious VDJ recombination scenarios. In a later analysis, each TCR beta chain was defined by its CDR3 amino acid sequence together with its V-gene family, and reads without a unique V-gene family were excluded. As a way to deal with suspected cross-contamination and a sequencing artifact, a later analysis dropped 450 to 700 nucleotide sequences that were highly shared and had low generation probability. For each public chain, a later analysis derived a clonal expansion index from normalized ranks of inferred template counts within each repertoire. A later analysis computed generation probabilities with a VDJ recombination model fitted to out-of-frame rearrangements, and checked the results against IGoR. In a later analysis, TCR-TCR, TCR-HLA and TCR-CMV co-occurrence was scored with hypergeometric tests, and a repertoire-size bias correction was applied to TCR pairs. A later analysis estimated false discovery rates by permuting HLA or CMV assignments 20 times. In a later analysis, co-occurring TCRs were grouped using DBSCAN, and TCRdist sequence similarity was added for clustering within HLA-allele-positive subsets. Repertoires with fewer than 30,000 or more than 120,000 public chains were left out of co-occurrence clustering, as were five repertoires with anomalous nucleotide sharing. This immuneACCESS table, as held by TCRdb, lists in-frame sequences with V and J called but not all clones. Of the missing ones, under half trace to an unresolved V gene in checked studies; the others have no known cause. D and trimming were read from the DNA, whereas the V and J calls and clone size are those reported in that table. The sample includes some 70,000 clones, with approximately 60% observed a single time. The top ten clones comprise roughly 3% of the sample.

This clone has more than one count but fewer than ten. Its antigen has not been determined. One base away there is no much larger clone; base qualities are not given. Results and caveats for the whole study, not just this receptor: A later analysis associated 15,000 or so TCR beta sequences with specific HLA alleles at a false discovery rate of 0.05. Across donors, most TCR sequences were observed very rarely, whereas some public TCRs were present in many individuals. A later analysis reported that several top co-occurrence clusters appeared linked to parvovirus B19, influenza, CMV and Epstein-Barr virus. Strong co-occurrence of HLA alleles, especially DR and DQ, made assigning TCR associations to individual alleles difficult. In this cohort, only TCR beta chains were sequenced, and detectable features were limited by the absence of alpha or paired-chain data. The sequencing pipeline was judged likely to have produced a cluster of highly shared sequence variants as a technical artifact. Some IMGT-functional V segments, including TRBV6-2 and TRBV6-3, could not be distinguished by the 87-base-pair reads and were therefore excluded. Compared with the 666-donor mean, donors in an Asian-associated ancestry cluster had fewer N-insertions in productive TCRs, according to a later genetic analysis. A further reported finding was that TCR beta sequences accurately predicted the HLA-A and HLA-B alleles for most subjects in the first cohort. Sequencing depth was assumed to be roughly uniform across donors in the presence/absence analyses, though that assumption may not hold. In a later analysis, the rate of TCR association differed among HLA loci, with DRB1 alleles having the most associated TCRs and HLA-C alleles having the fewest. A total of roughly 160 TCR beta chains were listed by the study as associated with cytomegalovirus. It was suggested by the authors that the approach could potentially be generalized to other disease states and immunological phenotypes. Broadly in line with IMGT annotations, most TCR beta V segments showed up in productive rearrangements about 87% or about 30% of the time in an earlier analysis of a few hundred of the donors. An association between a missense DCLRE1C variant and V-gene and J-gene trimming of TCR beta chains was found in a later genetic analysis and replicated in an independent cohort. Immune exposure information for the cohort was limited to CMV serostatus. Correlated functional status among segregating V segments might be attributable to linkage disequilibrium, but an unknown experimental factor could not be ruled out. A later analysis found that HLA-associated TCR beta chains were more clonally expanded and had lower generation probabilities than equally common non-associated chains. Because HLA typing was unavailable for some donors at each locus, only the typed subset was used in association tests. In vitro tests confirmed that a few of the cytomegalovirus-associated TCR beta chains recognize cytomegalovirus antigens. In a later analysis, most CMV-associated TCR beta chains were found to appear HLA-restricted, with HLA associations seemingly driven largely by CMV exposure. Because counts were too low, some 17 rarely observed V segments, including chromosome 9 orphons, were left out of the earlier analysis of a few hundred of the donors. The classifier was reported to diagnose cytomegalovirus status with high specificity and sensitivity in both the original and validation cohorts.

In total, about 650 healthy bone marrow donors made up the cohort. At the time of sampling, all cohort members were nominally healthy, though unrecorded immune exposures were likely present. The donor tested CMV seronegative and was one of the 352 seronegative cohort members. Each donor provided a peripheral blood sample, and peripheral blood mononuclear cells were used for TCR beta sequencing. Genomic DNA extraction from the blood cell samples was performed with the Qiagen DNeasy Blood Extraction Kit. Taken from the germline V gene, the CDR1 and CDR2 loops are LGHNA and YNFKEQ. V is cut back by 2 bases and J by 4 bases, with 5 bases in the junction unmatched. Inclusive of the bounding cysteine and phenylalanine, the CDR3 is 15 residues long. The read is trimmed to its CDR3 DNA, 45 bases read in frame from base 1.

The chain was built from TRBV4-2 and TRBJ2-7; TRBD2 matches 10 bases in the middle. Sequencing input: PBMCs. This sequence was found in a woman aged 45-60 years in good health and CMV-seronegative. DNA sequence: TGTGCCAGCAGCCAAAGTGGGACTAGCGAGTACGAGCAGTACTTC. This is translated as CASSQSGTSEYEQYF.